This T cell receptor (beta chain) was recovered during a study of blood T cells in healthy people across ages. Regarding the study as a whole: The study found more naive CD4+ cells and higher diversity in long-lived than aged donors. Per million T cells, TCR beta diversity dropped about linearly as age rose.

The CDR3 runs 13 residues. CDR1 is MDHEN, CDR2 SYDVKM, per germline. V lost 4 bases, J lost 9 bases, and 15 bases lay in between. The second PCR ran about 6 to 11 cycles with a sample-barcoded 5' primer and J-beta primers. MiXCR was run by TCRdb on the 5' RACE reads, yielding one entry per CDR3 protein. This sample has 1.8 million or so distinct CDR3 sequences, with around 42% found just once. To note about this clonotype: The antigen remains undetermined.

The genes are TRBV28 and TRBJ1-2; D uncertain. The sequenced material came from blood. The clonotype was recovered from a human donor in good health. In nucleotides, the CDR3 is TGTGCCAGCAGTTCCCCCCTGTTGGTCCGCTACACCTTC. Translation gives CASSSPLLVRYTF.